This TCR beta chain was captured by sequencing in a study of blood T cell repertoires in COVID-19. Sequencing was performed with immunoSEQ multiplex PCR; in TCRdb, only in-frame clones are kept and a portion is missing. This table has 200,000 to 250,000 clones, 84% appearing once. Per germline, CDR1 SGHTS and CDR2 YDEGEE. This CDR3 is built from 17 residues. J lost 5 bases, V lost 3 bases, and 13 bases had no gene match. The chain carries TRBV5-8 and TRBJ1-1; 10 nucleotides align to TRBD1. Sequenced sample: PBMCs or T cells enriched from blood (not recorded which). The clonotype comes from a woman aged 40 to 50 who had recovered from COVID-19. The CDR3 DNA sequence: TGTGCCAGCAGCTGGATGCGCTGGACAGGGGGGAATACTGAAGCTTTCTTT. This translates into CASSWMRWTGGNTEAFF.